This note documents a single T cell receptor beta chain sequence. Antigen unknown. cDNA serving as the sequencing template came from extracted, reverse transcribed RNA. The assay was immunoSEQ multiplex PCR, and TCRdb's table has in-frame clones only and misses some. The sample lists about 140,000 clones, about 88% occurring once. This sample's treatment: oral pan-JAK inhibitor, 5-10 mg twice daily. This record belongs to a study of CD8+ T cells in alopecia areata. Study observations and caveats: Scalp and blood samples kept many expanded lesional clones throughout tofacitinib. Baseline CD8+ expansion's link to response remains uncertain, as there was one nonresponder.

The germline V gene encodes CDR1 WSHSY and CDR2 SAAADI. Trimming shortened V by 0 bases and J by 3 bases, and 10 bases separated the two germline ends. This CDR3 spans 15 amino acids. Sample: CD8+ T cells sorted from blood, taken at week 4, from a patient treated with tofacitinib. The rearrangement uses TRBV10-2 and TRBJ2-3, with a possible D match to TRBD1 (5 bases). This TCR was sampled from a human donor with alopecia areata. The CDR3 region is CASSESGRVTDTQYF. CDR3 sequence (DNA): TGCGCCAGCAGTGAGTCGGGGCGAGTGACAGATACGCAGTATTTT.